This is a list of T cell receptor beta chains from one sample in a study of blood T cell repertoires in COVID-19. Libraries were prepared by immunoSEQ multiplex PCR; TCRdb keeps only in-frame clonotypes and omits some of them. In the table there are about 260,000 clones, over 70% of which are singletons. Sample: peripheral blood. The source of these receptors is a woman aged 70-85 years with COVID-19, enrolled during active disease. Each CDR3 is given with its conserved first and last residue. The order of the fields is J gene, clone size, V gene, D gene, CDR3 protein, CDR3 DNA. The D gene is left open where the match is weak. The listing skips clone size in some rows; elsewhere it reads once, few, many or a size class.

J: TRBJ2-1; size: NA; V: TRBV3-1/TRBV3-2; D: NA; CDR3: CASSLGTGPYNEQFF; DNA: TGTGCCAGCAGCCTCGGGACTGGCCCCTACAATGAGCAGTTCTTC
J: TRBJ2-2; size: once; V: TRBV5-6; D: NA; CDR3: CASSPRGTMNTGELFF; DNA: TGTGCCAGCAGCCCAAGGGGGACAATGAACACCGGGGAGCTGTTTTTT
J: TRBJ2-5; size: NA; V: TRBV7-9; D: TRBD2; CDR3: CASSVIPGLAGVETQYF; DNA: TGTGCCAGCAGCGTCATACCGGGACTAGCGGGAGTGGAGACCCAGTACTTC
J: TRBJ1-3; size: NA; V: TRBV6-5; D: NA; CDR3: CASRRDNSGNTIYF; DNA: TGTGCCAGCCGTCGGGACAACTCTGGAAACACCATATATTTT
J: TRBJ2-1; size: once; V: TRBV2; D: TRBD1; CDR3: CASSRQGESYNEQFF; DNA: TGTGCCAGCAGTCGACAGGGGGAATCCTACAATGAGCAGTTCTTC
J: TRBJ1-4; size: NA; V: TRBV10-3; D: NA; CDR3: CAISQGFGEKLFF; DNA: TGTGCCATCAGCCAGGGGTTTGGGGAAAAACTGTTTTTT
J: TRBJ2-5; size: NA; V: TRBV5-4; D: TRBD2; CDR3: CASSSGLAETQYF; DNA: TGTGCCAGCAGCTCCGGACTAGCGGAGACCCAGTACTTC
J: TRBJ1-2; size: few; V: TRBV6-5; D: NA; CDR3: CASSRDSYSNYGYTF; DNA: TGTGCCAGCAGCAGGGACTCATACTCCAACTATGGCTACACCTTC
J: TRBJ2-3; size: NA; V: TRBV9; D: TRBD2; CDR3: CASSVALGGSGRTDTQYF; DNA: TGTGCCAGCAGCGTAGCTTTGGGGGGTAGCGGGAGGACAGATACGCAGTATTTT
J: TRBJ2-7; size: NA; V: TRBV28; D: TRBD2; CDR3: CASKPGLAGAYEQYF; DNA: TGTGCCAGCAAACCCGGACTAGCGGGGGCCTACGAGCAGTACTTC
J: TRBJ2-3; size: NA; V: TRBV18; D: NA; CDR3: CASSPSRSGWDTQYF; DNA: TGTGCCAGCTCACCATCCCGGTCAGGGTGGGATACGCAGTATTTT
J: TRBJ1-1; size: NA; V: TRBV19; D: NA; CDR3: CASSPRRGGNTEAFF; DNA: TGTGCCAGTAGCCCCCGGAGAGGGGGAAACACTGAAGCTTTCTTT
J: TRBJ1-5; size: NA; V: TRBV19; D: NA; CDR3: CASMGRYGNQPQHF; DNA: TGTGCCAGTATGGGCAGGTACGGCAATCAGCCCCAGCATTTT